This TCR beta chain was sequenced during a study of T-cell reconstitution after alpha-beta-depleted transplantation in children. This clonotype occurred many times. The CDR3 sequence is 14 residues long. Germline CDR1 is DFQATT and CDR2 is SNEGSKA (reference sequence). Trimming took 6 bases from V and 3 from J; bases not matched to a gene: 5. Unique molecular identifiers featured in how the TCRbeta library was prepared. TCRdb reprocessed the PCR reads via MiXCR and lists one record per CDR3 protein. The sample yields around 200,000 distinct CDR3 sequences, about 6.3% seen once. This TCR derives from a human donor who donated a stem cell graft to a child with Wiskott-Aldrich syndrome. Sequenced material: PBMCs from the stem cell graft donor, taken from the stem cell graft. This rearrangement joins TRBV20-1 to TRBJ2-2; 9 nucleotides match TRBD2. CDR3 loop: CSASSGIYTGELFF. As DNA, the CDR3 is TGCAGTGCCTCTAGCGGGATATACACCGGGGAGCTGTTTTTT.